This is a list of T cell receptor beta chains from one sample in a study of cytomegalovirus exposure and HLA in healthy donors. Some clones are missing from TCRdb's copy, which holds only in-frame ones; the method was immunoSEQ multiplex PCR. The sample carries some 120,000 clones, around 80% recorded once. Sequenced input: PBMCs. The origin of the receptors is a man aged 25-45 years in good health and CMV-seropositive. Both conserved end residues are part of each CDR3. Clone size appears in some rows only: once, few, many, or a class for an expanded clone.

J: TRBJ1-1; V: TRBV27; size: .; CDR3: CASSTPRGTEAFF
J: TRBJ2-2; V: TRBV2; size: .; CDR3: CASSLAGGIGELFF
J: TRBJ2-1; V: TRBV7-8; size: few; CDR3: CASSFPTSGPYNEQFF
J: TRBJ2-7; V: TRBV10-1; size: few; CDR3: CASRASGNSYEQYF
J: TRBJ2-3; V: TRBV10-3; size: few; CDR3: CAIRPGGPTDTQYF
J: TRBJ1-2; V: TRBV11-2; size: .; CDR3: CASSLDRSKYGYTF
J: TRBJ2-7; V: TRBV4-1; size: once; CDR3: CASSQDRVGTGQSYEQYF
J: TRBJ2-3; V: TRBV6-5; size: .; CDR3: CASSYAGGITDTQYF
J: TRBJ1-2; V: TRBV6-5; size: .; CDR3: CASSYRGANYGYTF
J: TRBJ2-7; V: TRBV11-2; size: .; CDR3: CASSPLAGGPGVEQYF
J: TRBJ2-1; V: TRBV7-2; size: .; CDR3: CASTIGLAGVRGNEQFF
J: TRBJ2-3; V: TRBV29-1; size: few; CDR3: CSVIRTGSTDTQYF
J: TRBJ2-7; V: TRBV6-5; size: .; CDR3: CASSYGGNEQYF
J: TRBJ2-1; V: TRBV14; size: .; CDR3: CASSQGLAGLYNEQFF
J: TRBJ2-5; V: TRBV6-6; size: .; CDR3: CASSYQGGEGETQYF
J: TRBJ2-3; V: TRBV14; size: .; CDR3: CASSLASGITDTQYF
J: TRBJ1-1; V: TRBV9; size: .; CDR3: CASSVVLGGEAFF
J: TRBJ2-7; V: TRBV4-1; size: once; CDR3: CASSQEFNYEQYF
J: TRBJ2-5; V: TRBV9; size: .; CDR3: CASSVDASLRETQYF
J: TRBJ1-5; V: TRBV6-5; size: .; CDR3: CASSYSTSVNQPQHF
J: TRBJ2-7; V: TRBV29-1; size: .; CDR3: CSVASSGVGEQYF
J: TRBJ2-1; V: TRBV27; size: few; CDR3: CASSLFWNRGHNEQFF
J: TRBJ2-7; V: TRBV5-1; size: once; CDR3: CASSRGLAIAYEQYF